These 6 T cell receptor beta chains were sequenced from one sample in a study of CD8 T cells in ankylosing spondylitis (dated by TCRdb to between 2016 and 2019). Libraries came from 5' RACE. The sample was run on an Illumina HiSeq 2500. TCRdb reanalyzed the raw reads on its own, using fastp at Q25 for trimming and MiXCR for clone calling, and kept in-frame beta chains. CDR3 protein sequences are deduplicated, and each keeps its most common genes and DNA. Here the sample has around 220,000 distinct CDR3 sequences; roughly a tenth occur a single time. The ten biggest clones cover 21% of the sample. The sample comprised blood, either unsorted or a sorted T cell fraction (not recorded which). The receptor set was obtained from a male donor with ankylosing spondylitis or in good health (not recorded which).

Worth noting for this clonotype: The junction differs from germline at one of its ends, possibly a read error. The V and J genes are TRBV18 and TRBJ1-3, with D uncertain. This CDR3 has 13 amino acids. Germline CDR1 reads KGHSH; CDR2 reads LQKENI. The CDR3 loop is CASSPESGNTIYF. The DNA of the CDR3 is TGTGCCAGCTCACCAGAGTCTGGGAACACCATATATTTT.

This clonotype came up a few times. The chain uses TRBV10-3 and TRBJ2-3, with TRBD2 matching over 10 bases. V shed 3 bases and J 1 base; nucleotides not matched to a gene: 1. CDR3 length: 15 amino acids. The germline CDR1 and CDR2 sequences are ENHRY and SYGVKD. The CDR3 loop is CAISDGTSGTDTQYF. In DNA form, the CDR3 reads TGTGCCATCAGTGACGGGACTAGCGGCACAGATACGCAGTATTTT.

The V and J genes are TRBV20-1 and TRBJ1-5; unclear D gene. The CDR3 is 16 residues long. V was cut by 3 bases and J by 0 bases, with 15 bases left in between. Germline lookup yields CDR1 DFQATT and CDR2 SNEGSKA (reference sequence). CDR3 sequence (DNA): TGCAGTGCTAGGCTTCCTCTTACAGATAGCAATCAGCCCCAGCATTTT. Protein product: CSARLPLTDSNQPQHF.

This clonotype was observed a few times. The chain combines TRBV5-6 with TRBJ2-2, with D tentatively TRBD1 (6 bases). Trimming shortened V by 6 bases and J by 4 bases, and 19 bases separated the two germline ends. The CDR3 totals 16 residues. CDR1 SGHDT and CDR2 YYEEEE come from the germline V gene. The CDR3 spells CASIATGTTFTGELFF. The CDR3 DNA is TGTGCCAGCATCGCTACCGGGACAACCTTCACCGGGGAGCTGTTTTTT.

In this sample, this clonotype turned up many times. The CDR3 spells CSGRDGRGFGYTF. The CDR3 nucleotides read TGCAGTGGTAGGGACGGACGAGGCTTTGGCTACACCTTC. The chain recombines TRBV20-1 with TRBJ1-2; D might be TRBD1 (5 bases). Germline CDR1 is DFQATT and CDR2 is SNEGSKA (reference sequence). The CDR3 totals 13 residues. Trimming took 7 bases from V and 7 from J, leaving 19 bases between them.

This chain connects TRBV6-5 to TRBJ1-2, with 9 bases fitting TRBD1. Germline assignment: CDR1 MNHEY and CDR2 SVGAGI. The junction had 11 bases not matched to a gene; V was cut back by 8 bases and J by 4 bases. This CDR3 has 15 amino acids. The CDR3 sequence: CASGSRTGEGYGYTF. The CDR3 DNA reads as TGTGCCAGCGGTTCCCGGACAGGGGAGGGCTATGGCTACACCTTC.